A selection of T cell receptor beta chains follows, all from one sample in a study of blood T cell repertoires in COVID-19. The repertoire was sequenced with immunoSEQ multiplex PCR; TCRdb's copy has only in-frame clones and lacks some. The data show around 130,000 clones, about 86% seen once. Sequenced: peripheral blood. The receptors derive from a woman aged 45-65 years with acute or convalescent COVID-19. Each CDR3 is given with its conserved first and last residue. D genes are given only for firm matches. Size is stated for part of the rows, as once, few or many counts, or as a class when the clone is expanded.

CASTILPTGVETQYF	TGTGCCAGCACCATACTACCAACAGGGGTGGAGACCCAGTACTTC	TRBJ2-5	TRBV7-9	-	TRBD1
CASSQQQQGGEAFF	TGTGCCAGCAGCCAACAACAGCAGGGGGGAGAAGCTTTCTTT	TRBJ1-1	TRBV3-1/TRBV3-2	-	TRBD1
CASSYSTFGLETQYF	TGTGCCAGCAGTTACTCGACTTTTGGGTTGGAGACCCAGTACTTC	TRBJ2-5	TRBV6-2/TRBV6-3	once	-
CASSPNPYEQYF	TGCGCCAGCAGTCCTAACCCCTACGAGCAGTACTTC	TRBJ2-7	TRBV23-1	-	-
CASSQPRPGQGSDTQYF	TGTGCCAGCAGCCAACCCCGGCCGGGACAGGGATCAGATACGCAGTATTTT	TRBJ2-3	TRBV3-1/TRBV3-2	-	TRBD1
CASSPGSDSPLHF	TGTGCCAGCAGCCCAGGGTCGGATTCACCCCTCCACTTT	TRBJ1-6	TRBV14	-	-
CASSQDATGSGELFF	TGTGCCAGCAGCCAAGACGCGACAGGATCCGGGGAGCTGTTTTTT	TRBJ2-2	TRBV3-1/TRBV3-2	-	-
CASSLTGHQTTNEKLFF	TGCGCCAGCAGCTTGACAGGGCACCAGACAACTAATGAAAAACTGTTTTTT	TRBJ1-4	TRBV5-1	-	-
CASSLRQDYGYTF	TGCGCCAGCAGCTTGAGACAGGACTATGGCTACACCTTC	TRBJ1-2	TRBV5-1	-	-
CASSERGPTDTQYF	TGCGCCAGCAGTGAGCGAGGGCCCACAGATACGCAGTATTTT	TRBJ2-3	TRBV10-1	-	-
CASSRQGGDTEAFF	TGTGCCAGCAGCAGGCAGGGTGGGGACACTGAAGCTTTCTTT	TRBJ1-1	TRBV9	-	-
CASRLQGGFFQETQYF	TGCGCCAGCCGCTTACAGGGGGGTTTTTTCCAAGAGACCCAGTACTTC	TRBJ2-5	TRBV5-1	-	TRBD1
CSVFTGSGANVLTF	TGCAGCGTTTTTACCGGCTCTGGGGCCAACGTCCTGACTTTC	TRBJ2-6	TRBV29-1	-	-
CASRSTGARREQYF	TGTGCCAGTAGGTCGACAGGGGCGAGGAGGGAGCAGTACTTC	TRBJ2-7	TRBV19	-	TRBD1
CASGQGEYNEQFF	TGTGCCTCCGGACAGGGGGAATACAATGAGCAGTTCTTC	TRBJ2-1	TRBV24-1	-	TRBD1
CATSHRDRSNEKLFF	TGTGCCACCAGCCACAGGGACCGGAGTAATGAAAAACTGTTTTTT	TRBJ1-4	TRBV15	once	-
CASSQSQGKGNTEAFF	TGTGCCAGCAGCCAATCCCAGGGGAAGGGGAACACTGAAGCTTTCTTT	TRBJ1-1	TRBV4-2	-	-
CASSLKGLEGYTF	TGTGCCAGCAGCTTAAAGGGGTTAGAGGGCTACACCTTC	TRBJ1-2	TRBV7-9	few	-
CASSLEALAGAREQFF	TGCGCCAGCAGCTTGGAGGCACTAGCGGGAGCGCGGGAGCAGTTCTTC	TRBJ2-1	TRBV5-1	-	TRBD2
CASSPGTAFFGYTF	TGCGCCAGCAGCCCCGGGACAGCGTTTTTTGGCTACACCTTC	TRBJ1-2	TRBV4-3	-	TRBD1
CASSFGGKPEAFF	TGTGCCAGCAGTTTCGGGGGGAAGCCTGAAGCTTTCTTT	TRBJ1-1	TRBV12-3/TRBV12-4	-	-
CASSLLSAGRGNTIYF	TGCGCCAGCAGCTTGCTTTCGGCAGGGAGGGGAAACACCATATATTTT	TRBJ1-3	TRBV5-1	-	-
CASSYQPGQGGNEQFF	TGTGCCAGCAGTTACCAACCGGGACAGGGGGGTAATGAGCAGTTCTTC	TRBJ2-1	TRBV6-5	-	TRBD1
CASSRTGLAGGATSTDTQYF	TGTGCCAGCAGTCGAACAGGACTAGCGGGGGGCGCGACGAGCACAGATACGCAGTATTTT	TRBJ2-3	TRBV6-6	-	TRBD2
CAAMEGGYNSPLHF	TGTGCTGCGATGGAGGGCGGATATAATTCACCCCTCCACTTT	TRBJ1-6	TRBV30	-	-
CASSYSVGVGNTIYF	TGTGCCAGCAGTTACTCGGTGGGAGTTGGAAACACCATATATTTT	TRBJ1-3	TRBV6-5	once	-
CASSPRDRGHNYGYTF	TGTGCCAGCTCACCTAGGGACAGGGGGCACAACTATGGCTACACCTTC	TRBJ1-2	TRBV18	-	TRBD1
CASSLGTGVGTEAFF	TGTGCCAGCAGTCTCGGGACAGGGGTGGGAACTGAAGCTTTCTTT	TRBJ1-1	TRBV27	once	TRBD1
CAISESRLAGYEQYF	TGTGCCATCAGTGAGTCGAGACTAGCGGGCTACGAGCAGTACTTC	TRBJ2-7	TRBV10-3	few	TRBD2
CAWRSWRGVPYEQYF	TGTGCCTGGAGATCCTGGCGGGGGGTTCCCTACGAGCAGTACTTC	TRBJ2-7	TRBV30	few	TRBD2
CATSDLRGSGAGETQYF	TGTGCCACCAGTGATTTGCGAGGTAGTGGGGCGGGGGAGACCCAGTACTTC	TRBJ2-5	TRBV24-1	-	-
CASSPADRPDTQYF	TGTGCCAGCTCACCCGCAGACAGGCCAGATACGCAGTATTTT	TRBJ2-3	TRBV18	-	-
CAWSPGIQGGNQPQHF	TGTGCCTGGAGTCCCGGGATCCAGGGGGGCAATCAGCCCCAGCATTTT	TRBJ1-5	TRBV30	-	TRBD1
CASSQGVGNEQYF	TGTGCCAGCAGCCAAGGGGTCGGGAACGAGCAGTACTTC	TRBJ2-7	TRBV3-1/TRBV3-2	-	-
CASSLVGEGTEAFF	TGCGCCAGCAGCTTGGTGGGGGAGGGCACTGAAGCTTTCTTT	TRBJ1-1	TRBV5-1	-	-
CASSVSGYQPQHF	TGTGCCAGCAGCGTGTCGGGATATCAGCCCCAGCATTTT	TRBJ1-5	TRBV9	-	-
CATSSDRVGTDTQYF	TGTGCCACCAGCTCTGACAGGGTCGGCACAGATACGCAGTATTTT	TRBJ2-3	TRBV15	few	TRBD1
CASRRNTGELFF	TGTGCCAGCAGGCGAAACACCGGGGAGCTGTTTTTT	TRBJ2-2	TRBV6-5	-	-
CASSFGRTYEQYF	TGTGCCAGCAGCTTTGGCAGAACCTACGAGCAGTACTTC	TRBJ2-7	TRBV5-6	-	-
CASSSRDSYEQYF	TGTGCCAGCAGTTCCAGGGACTCCTACGAGCAGTACTTC	TRBJ2-7	TRBV5-4	once	-
CASSQGAYSDTQYF	TGTGCCAGCAGCCAAGGGGCGTACTCAGATACGCAGTATTTT	TRBJ2-3	TRBV7-3	once	-